Each of the 12 T cell receptor beta chains below was sequenced from the same sample in a study of identifying expanded T cells in peripheral blood. Sequenced by immunoSEQ multiplex PCR; TCRdb stores in-frame clones only, minus some. The sample includes tens of thousands of clones, around 89% of them seen just once. What was sequenced was blood. Every receptor here comes from a person aged 18 to 69 in good health.

J is TRBJ2-6 and V is TRBV15, with D perhaps matching TRBD2 (6 bases). CDR3 length: 16 amino acids. Germline V lookup: CDR1 LNHNV, CDR2 YYDKDF (reference sequence). V lost 3 bases and J 0 bases, leaving 9 bases between the germline ends. CDR3 sequence (DNA): TGTGCCACCAGCAGGGACGGGAGCTCTGGGGCCAACGTCCTGACTTTC. Its protein product is CATSRDGSSGANVLTF.

This chain joins TRBV9 and TRBJ2-7, with 7 bases identical to TRBD1. V lost 4 bases to trimming and J lost 3 bases; unmatched junction nucleotides: 7. The CDR3 loop spans 14 amino acids. Germline V gene data show CDR1 as SGDLS and CDR2 as YYNGEE. The CDR3 DNA sequence: TGTGCCAGCAGCCCCTGGGACAGCCGCTACGAGCAGTACTTC. Translated, it gives CASSPWDSRYEQYF. Drawing the rest from reference TRBV9 and TRBJ2-7, the complete variable domain is DSGVTQTPKHLITATGQRVTLRCSPRSGDLSVYWYQQSLDQGLQFLIQYYNGEERAKGNILERFSAQQFPDLHSELNLSSLELGDSALYFCASSPWDSRYEQYFGPGTRLTVT.

V and J are TRBV15 and TRBJ1-5, with unresolved D. The germline CDR1 and CDR2 sequences are LNHNV and YYDKDF (reference sequence). Between the trimmed V and J ends, which lost 0 bases and 7 bases, there was a span of 13 bases. This CDR3 comprises 15 residues. The CDR3 here is CATSRDKEPGQPQHF. CDR3 DNA sequence: TGTGCCACCAGCAGAGATAAGGAGCCGGGCCAGCCCCAGCATTTT.

This chain uses TRBV7-9 with TRBJ2-7; D is perhaps TRBD1 or TRBD2 (5 bases each). The CDR3 is 16 residues long. V was cut by 6 bases and J by 7 bases, with 25 bases left in between. The germline CDR1 and CDR2 sequences are SEHNR and FQNEAQ (reference sequence). The DNA for the CDR3 is TGTGCCAGCAGTAAAGAAGGGACGTCTAAGCCTAGGGAGCAGTACTTC. Encoded protein: CASSKEGTSKPREQYF.

The V call is TRBV7-9, the J call TRBJ1-4, with unresolved D. The CDR3 runs to 15 residues. Germline V CDR1 and CDR2: SEHNR, FQNEAQ (reference sequence). Trimming shortened V by 7 bases and J by 5 bases, and 17 bases separated the two germline ends. CDR3 protein: CASTLGNVLNEKLFF. CDR3 DNA sequence: TGTGCCAGCACACTCGGGAATGTTCTCAATGAAAAACTGTTTTTT. The variable domain in full, completed from reference TRBV7-9 and TRBJ1-4, reads DTGVSQNPRHKITKRGQNVTFRCDPISEHNRLYWYRQTLGQGPEFLTYFQNEAQLEKSRLLSDRFSAERPKGSFSTLEIQRTEQGDSAMYLCASTLGNVLNEKLFFGSGTQLSVL.

The chain has TRBV7-8 and TRBJ1-2; possible D gene TRBD1, 6 bases. In germline, CDR1 is SGHVS, CDR2 FQNEAQ. This CDR3 is built from 15 residues. The V end lost 5 bases, the J end lost 5 bases, and 18 bases lay between the germline ends. Written as DNA, the CDR3 is TGTGCCAGCAGCCCCCGTGGGGGGGCTGGTTATGGCTACACCTTC. It encodes CASSPRGGAGYGYTF.

The gene calls are TRBV27 and TRBJ1-2, with 8 positions matching TRBD1. Germline V gene lookup returns CDR1 MNHEY and CDR2 SMNVEV (reference sequence). The CDR3 is made up of 11 amino acids. The J segment lost 4 bases and the V segment lost 8 bases, leaving 0 bases of the junction unmatched. The CDR3 DNA reads TGTGCCAGCGGACAGGGCTATGGCTACACCTTC. It encodes CASGQGYGYTF.

The genes are TRBV10-3 and TRBJ2-3; D is perhaps TRBD1 or TRBD2 (6 bases each). V lost 9 bases, J lost 3 bases, and 13 bases lay in between. Germline-derived CDR1 and CDR2 are ENHRY and SYGVKD. This CDR3 contains 13 residues. The CDR3 DNA reads as TGTGCCATAAGGGGGGTTGGGACAGATACGCAGTATTTT. Protein sequence: CAIRGVGTDTQYF.

The sample holds a few counts of this clone. This chain links TRBV19 with TRBJ1-5; no firm D call. The CDR3 is made up of 13 amino acids. The germline V gene encodes CDR1 LNHDA and CDR2 SQIVND (reference sequence). Trimming removed 3 bases at V and 5 bases at J, with 8 bases between. The CDR3 nucleotides are TGTGCCAGTAGTATCGATAGGGATCAGCCCCAGCATTTT. Protein: CASSIDRDQPQHF.

The rearrangement links TRBV7-9 to TRBJ1-1, with D perhaps TRBD1 (5 bases). The germline CDR1 and CDR2 sequences are SEHNR and FQNEAQ (reference sequence). Trimming pared 0 bases from V and 6 bases from J, leaving 8 bases between. This CDR3 is built from 13 residues. The CDR3 DNA sequence: TGTGCCAGCAGCTTAGCGGGGGAGCCTGAAGCTTTCTTT. Translation gives CASSLAGEPEAFF.

This rearrangement joins TRBV4-3 to TRBJ2-3; perhaps D is TRBD1 or TRBD2 (5 bases each). The CDR3 spans 18 residues. Trimming left V 0 bases short and J 1 base short, with 17 bases between. Looked up from germline, CDR1 is LGHNA and CDR2 is YSLEER. CDR3 region: CASSQDWGPLERTDTQYF. DNA of the CDR3: TGCGCCAGCAGCCAAGATTGGGGACCTTTGGAGCGCACAGATACGCAGTATTTT.

The rearrangement links TRBV5-4 to TRBJ2-5, with 9 bases aligning to TRBD2. With V trimmed by 4 bases and J by 7 bases, 5 bases remained unmatched. The CDR3 runs to 13 residues. Germline CDR1 reads SGHNT; CDR2 reads YYREEE (reference sequence). The chain's CDR3 is CASSAGLAATQYF. The CDR3 region has the DNA TGTGCCAGCAGCGCGGGACTAGCTGCGACCCAGTACTTC.